This T cell receptor beta chain was identified in a study of human T cells and chemical hapten exposure. This clonotype turned up a few times. Its target is unknown. Germline-derived CDR1 and CDR2 are SGHTA and FQGNSA. The CDR3 loop spans 15 amino acids. Trimming cost V 3 bases and J 2 bases; bases outside gene matches: 5. Study results and limitations: No shift was seen in TCRs above 1 in 1000 frequency with DPC sensitization.

Individual cDNA molecules received unique molecular identifiers in the library. TCRdb passed the RACE reads through MiXCR, listing each CDR3 protein once. Here the sample spans 57,000 or so distinct CDR3 sequences, about 11% being singletons. Time point reported: pre-sensitization, week 0. Stated treatment: therapeutic diphenylcyclopropenone sensitization with weekly scalp DPC. The chain employs TRBV7-2 and TRBJ2-7; 9 bases map to TRBD2. This TCR came from a woman aged 40 to 49 with alopecia areata. Some clones in this sample may be carry-over from other donors' samples. The starting material was whole blood, obtained in connection with sensitization to the hapten diphenylcyclopropenone (DPC). The CDR3 nucleotides read TGTGCCAGCAGCTTTGAGCGGGGGGCAACCTACGAGCAGTACTTC. Translating gives CASSFERGATYEQYF.